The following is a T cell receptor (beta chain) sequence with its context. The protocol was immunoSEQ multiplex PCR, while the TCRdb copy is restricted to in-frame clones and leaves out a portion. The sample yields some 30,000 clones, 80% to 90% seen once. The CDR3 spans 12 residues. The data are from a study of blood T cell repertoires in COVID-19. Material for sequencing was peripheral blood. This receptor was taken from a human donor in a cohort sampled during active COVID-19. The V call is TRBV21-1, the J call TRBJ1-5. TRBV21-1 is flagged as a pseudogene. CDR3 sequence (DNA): TGTGCCAGCAGCAAAGTTAGTCAGCCCCAGCATTTT. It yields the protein CASSKVSQPQHF.